Reported below is one T cell receptor beta chain. Its antigen remains unknown. This CDR3 is built from 14 residues. In germline, CDR1 is SGHRS, CDR2 YFSETQ. V lost 4 bases, J lost 0 bases, and 11 bases lay in between. TCRdb re-called the reads through MiXCR, storing one row per CDR3 protein. The sample lists about 680,000 distinct CDR3 sequences; roughly 26% were seen once. This entry is derived from a study of T cell repertoires in cytomegalovirus infection. Turning to the study itself: Public TCR beta signature analysis indicated the presence of both CMV infection and matching HLA type. Study results and caveats: The response measured ex vivo was dominated by TCR beta clonotypes (HLA-C-restricted and CMV-specific).

This chain links TRBV5-1 with TRBJ2-7; tentatively, D is TRBD2 (6 bases). This clonotype was obtained from a human donor in good health (CMV status not recorded). Some clones in this sample may be carry-over from other donors' samples. The source material was CD8+ T cells from PBMCs. In DNA, the CDR3 is TGCGCCAGCAGCGAAGACGGGAGCTCCTACGAGCAGTACTTC. It translates to CASSEDGSSYEQYF.